The T cell receptor (beta chain) described here comes from a study of blood T cell repertoires in COVID-19. Libraries were prepared by immunoSEQ multiplex PCR; TCRdb keeps only in-frame clonotypes and omits some of them. The sample lists around 230,000 clones, roughly 88% occurring once. The count of this clone is one. This CDR3 spans 17 amino acids. The germline V gene encodes CDR1 SGHDN and CDR2 FVKESK. Trimming stripped 2 bases from V and 5 bases from J, with 20 bases between. The sequenced sample was peripheral blood. The rearrangement uses TRBV14 and TRBJ2-3, with no clear D. This TCR was recovered from a man aged 25-40 years who had recovered from COVID-19. CDR3 sequence (DNA): TGTGCCAGCAGCCAACCGGTCCCAGCGAAATACATAGATACGCAGTATTTT. It is translated as CASSQPVPAKYIDTQYF. Variable domain in full (rest from reference TRBV14 and TRBJ2-3): EAGVTQFPSHSVIEKGQTVTLRCDPISGHDNLYWYRRVMGKEIKFLLHFVKESKQDESGMPNNRFLAERTGGTYSTLKVQPAELEDSGVYFCASSQPVPAKYIDTQYFGPGTRLTVL.